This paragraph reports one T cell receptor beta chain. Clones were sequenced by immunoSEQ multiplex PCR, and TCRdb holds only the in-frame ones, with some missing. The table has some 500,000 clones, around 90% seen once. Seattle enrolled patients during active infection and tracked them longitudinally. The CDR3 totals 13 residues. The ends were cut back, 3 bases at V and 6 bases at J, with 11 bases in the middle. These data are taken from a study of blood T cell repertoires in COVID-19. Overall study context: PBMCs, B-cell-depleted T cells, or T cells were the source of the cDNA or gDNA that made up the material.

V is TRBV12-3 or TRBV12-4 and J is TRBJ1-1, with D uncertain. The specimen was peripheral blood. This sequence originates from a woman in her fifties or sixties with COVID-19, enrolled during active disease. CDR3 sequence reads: CASSLWQSPEAFF. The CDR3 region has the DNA TGTGCCAGCAGTTTGTGGCAGTCTCCTGAAGCTTTCTTT.